These T cell receptor beta chains were read from a single sample in a study of a mutant IDH1 vaccine in newly diagnosed glioma. Sequenced by immunoSEQ multiplex PCR; TCRdb stores in-frame clones only, minus some. The data show tens of thousands of clones, around 84% seen once. The antigens these receptors bind are not known. Sequencing used PBMCs, obtained from a glioma patient whose treatment included an IDH1 peptide vaccine. These TCRs come from a woman in her 30s with glioma. Some clones in this sample may be carry-over from other donors' samples. CDR3s include the opening cysteine and the closing phenylalanine or tryptophan. Each record gives: D gene, V gene, clone size, J gene, CDR3 protein, CDR3 DNA. The D gene is left open where the match is weak. Expanded clones get a size class; other rows say once, few or many, or leave the size out.

d_gene: .; v_gene: TRBV6-4; abundance: .; j_gene: TRBJ1-2; CDR3aa: CASSDGSEDYYGYTF; CDR3nt: TGTGCCAGCAGTGACGGCAGTGAAGACTACTATGGCTACACCTTC
d_gene: TRBD2; v_gene: TRBV27; abundance: .; j_gene: TRBJ2-7; CDR3aa: CASSLGSGGSYEQYF; CDR3nt: TGTGCCAGCAGTTTAGGGTCCGGGGGGTCCTACGAGCAGTACTTC
d_gene: TRBD1; v_gene: TRBV5-1; abundance: .; j_gene: TRBJ2-7; CDR3aa: CASSLPDRGIYEQYF; CDR3nt: TGCGCCAGCAGCTTGCCGGACAGGGGAATCTACGAGCAGTACTTC
d_gene: .; v_gene: TRBV27; abundance: .; j_gene: TRBJ1-2; CDR3aa: CASSQGGGWDGYTF; CDR3nt: TGTGCCAGCAGTCAAGGTGGGGGTTGGGATGGCTACACCTTC
d_gene: .; v_gene: TRBV2; abundance: .; j_gene: TRBJ1-2; CDR3aa: CARGTPQINYGYTF; CDR3nt: TGTGCCAGAGGGACACCTCAAATAAACTATGGCTACACCTTC
d_gene: .; v_gene: TRBV5-3; abundance: .; j_gene: TRBJ2-7; CDR3aa: CARSSERYQYEQYF; CDR3nt: TGTGCCAGAAGCTCCGAAAGATACCAATACGAGCAGTACTTC
d_gene: .; v_gene: TRBV6-5; abundance: .; j_gene: TRBJ1-1; CDR3aa: CASSYSEGENTEAFF; CDR3nt: TGTGCCAGCAGTTACTCGGAGGGAGAGAACACTGAAGCTTTCTTT
d_gene: .; v_gene: TRBV29-1; abundance: once; j_gene: TRBJ2-7; CDR3aa: CSVEDYGQASSYEQYF; CDR3nt: TGCAGCGTTGAAGATTATGGGCAGGCCAGCTCCTACGAGCAGTACTTC
d_gene: .; v_gene: TRBV27; abundance: .; j_gene: TRBJ2-5; CDR3aa: CASSGPGRTQETQYF; CDR3nt: TGTGCCAGCAGCGGACCGGGACGGACCCAAGAGACCCAGTACTTC
d_gene: .; v_gene: TRBV29-1; abundance: .; j_gene: TRBJ2-7; CDR3aa: CSAQRTAASYEQYF; CDR3nt: TGCAGCGCCCAAAGGACAGCGGCCTCCTACGAGCAGTACTTC
d_gene: .; v_gene: TRBV18; abundance: .; j_gene: TRBJ1-4; CDR3aa: CASSPGEKLFF; CDR3nt: TGTGCCAGCTCACCGGGTGAAAAACTGTTTTTT
d_gene: .; v_gene: TRBV6-1; abundance: .; j_gene: TRBJ2-3; CDR3aa: CASNGDTQYF; CDR3nt: TGTGCCAGCAACGGGGATACGCAGTATTTT
d_gene: TRBD1; v_gene: TRBV29-1; abundance: .; j_gene: TRBJ1-1; CDR3aa: CSVGGGQVMNTEAFF; CDR3nt: TGCAGCGTTGGGGGTGGACAGGTCATGAACACTGAAGCTTTCTTT
d_gene: .; v_gene: TRBV7-9; abundance: .; j_gene: TRBJ1-1; CDR3aa: CASSALDRSGTEAFF; CDR3nt: TGTGCCAGCAGCGCCCTAGACCGCTCGGGAACTGAAGCTTTCTTT
d_gene: TRBD1; v_gene: TRBV9; abundance: .; j_gene: TRBJ1-5; CDR3aa: CASSASDREGGQPQHF; CDR3nt: TGTGCCAGCAGCGCCAGCGACAGGGAAGGGGGTCAGCCCCAGCATTTT
d_gene: .; v_gene: TRBV7-8; abundance: .; j_gene: TRBJ1-1; CDR3aa: CASSLGRGGTEAFF; CDR3nt: TGTGCCAGCAGCTTAGGCCGGGGAGGCACTGAAGCTTTCTTT
d_gene: TRBD1; v_gene: TRBV19; abundance: .; j_gene: TRBJ1-3; CDR3aa: CASTSFRDRGRNTIYF; CDR3nt: TGTGCCAGTACCTCGTTCCGGGACAGGGGGCGAAACACCATATATTTT
d_gene: .; v_gene: TRBV7-8; abundance: .; j_gene: TRBJ2-1; CDR3aa: CASSLLPPTSSYNEQFF; CDR3nt: TGTGCCAGCAGCCTCCTACCCCCGACAAGCTCCTACAATGAGCAGTTCTTC
d_gene: TRBD1; v_gene: TRBV7-6; abundance: few; j_gene: TRBJ1-2; CDR3aa: CASSPEGQGSGYTF; CDR3nt: TGTGCCAGCAGCCCAGAGGGACAGGGGTCTGGCTACACCTTC
d_gene: TRBD1; v_gene: TRBV7-6; abundance: .; j_gene: TRBJ1-3; CDR3aa: CASSLAQGESGNTIYF; CDR3nt: TGTGCCAGCAGCTTAGCGCAGGGGGAATCTGGAAACACCATATATTTT
d_gene: .; v_gene: TRBV28; abundance: .; j_gene: TRBJ1-1; CDR3aa: CASSLGRGMNTEAFF; CDR3nt: TGTGCCAGCAGTTTGGGCAGAGGCATGAACACTGAAGCTTTCTTT
d_gene: TRBD2; v_gene: TRBV9; abundance: .; j_gene: TRBJ2-7; CDR3aa: CASSPRGAGGGDEQYF; CDR3nt: TGTGCCAGCAGCCCGAGGGGAGCGGGAGGAGGGGACGAGCAGTACTTC
d_gene: TRBD2; v_gene: TRBV4-1; abundance: .; j_gene: TRBJ2-7; CDR3aa: CASSQRLAGAYEQYF; CDR3nt: TGCGCCAGCAGCCAGCGCCTAGCGGGAGCCTACGAGCAGTACTTC
d_gene: TRBD2; v_gene: TRBV11-2; abundance: .; j_gene: TRBJ2-5; CDR3aa: CASSPQAGVGKTQYF; CDR3nt: TGTGCCAGCAGCCCCCAAGCGGGAGTGGGAAAGACCCAGTACTTC
d_gene: .; v_gene: TRBV29-1; abundance: .; j_gene: TRBJ1-1; CDR3aa: CSVYGLGVTEAFF; CDR3nt: TGCAGCGTTTACGGGTTGGGAGTCACTGAAGCTTTCTTT
d_gene: TRBD1; v_gene: TRBV14; abundance: .; j_gene: TRBJ1-4; CDR3aa: CASSQAGTGDEKLFF; CDR3nt: TGTGCCAGCAGCCAGGCCGGGACAGGGGATGAAAAACTGTTTTTT
d_gene: TRBD2; v_gene: TRBV11-1; abundance: .; j_gene: TRBJ2-5; CDR3aa: CASSKREGAQYF; CDR3nt: TGTGCCAGCAGCAAGCGGGAGGGGGCCCAGTACTTC
d_gene: .; v_gene: TRBV6-1; abundance: .; j_gene: TRBJ1-4; CDR3aa: CASTVFLEEKLFF; CDR3nt: TGTGCCAGCACAGTGTTCTTAGAGGAAAAACTGTTTTTT
d_gene: .; v_gene: TRBV6-5; abundance: .; j_gene: TRBJ2-7; CDR3aa: CASSRTRDEQYF; CDR3nt: TGTGCCAGCAGTAGGACAAGAGACGAGCAGTACTTC
d_gene: .; v_gene: TRBV7-8; abundance: .; j_gene: TRBJ1-3; CDR3aa: CASSLASLARTAVPGNTIYF; CDR3nt: TGTGCCAGCAGCCTCGCCTCCCTAGCACGGACGGCGGTCCCTGGAAACACCATATATTTT
d_gene: .; v_gene: TRBV5-4; abundance: .; j_gene: TRBJ1-2; CDR3aa: CASSPPTGGAGGYTF; CDR3nt: TGTGCCAGCAGCCCCCCCACCGGGGGGGCGGGGGGCTACACCTTC
d_gene: TRBD1; v_gene: TRBV13; abundance: .; j_gene: TRBJ2-7; CDR3aa: CASSLGGSFSYEQYF; CDR3nt: TGTGCCAGCAGTTTAGGGGGCAGTTTTTCCTACGAGCAGTACTTC
d_gene: TRBD2; v_gene: TRBV6-5; abundance: .; j_gene: TRBJ2-3; CDR3aa: CASMVAAGVGDTQYF; CDR3nt: TGTGCCAGCATGGTAGCAGCGGGAGTGGGAGATACGCAGTATTTT
d_gene: .; v_gene: TRBV4-1; abundance: .; j_gene: TRBJ2-1; CDR3aa: CASSQALGGRSSYNEQFF; CDR3nt: TGCGCCAGCAGCCAAGCCCTTGGAGGGAGGAGCTCCTACAATGAGCAGTTCTTC
d_gene: .; v_gene: TRBV6-4; abundance: .; j_gene: TRBJ1-1; CDR3aa: CASSEGTSHEAFF; CDR3nt: TGTGCCAGCAGTGAAGGGACCAGCCATGAAGCTTTCTTT
d_gene: TRBD1; v_gene: TRBV6-1; abundance: .; j_gene: TRBJ1-1; CDR3aa: CASSGGQGVLNTEAFF; CDR3nt: TGTGCCAGCAGTGGAGGACAGGGAGTTTTGAACACTGAAGCTTTCTTT
d_gene: .; v_gene: TRBV29-1; abundance: .; j_gene: TRBJ2-6; CDR3aa: CSVDSSGANVLTF; CDR3nt: TGCAGCGTTGATAGCTCTGGGGCCAACGTCCTGACTTTC
d_gene: TRBD2; v_gene: TRBV4-2; abundance: .; j_gene: TRBJ2-1; CDR3aa: CASSQDSSSGPPYNEQFF; CDR3nt: TGTGCCAGCAGCCAAGATAGTAGTAGCGGGCCCCCCTACAATGAGCAGTTCTTC
d_gene: .; v_gene: TRBV29-1; abundance: .; j_gene: TRBJ2-7; CDR3aa: CSVVGNYEQYF; CDR3nt: TGCAGCGTTGTGGGGAACTACGAGCAGTACTTC
d_gene: .; v_gene: TRBV9; abundance: .; j_gene: TRBJ1-3; CDR3aa: CASSVARGLNPGTIYF; CDR3nt: TGTGCCAGCAGCGTAGCGAGAGGACTAAACCCGGGCACCATATATTTT